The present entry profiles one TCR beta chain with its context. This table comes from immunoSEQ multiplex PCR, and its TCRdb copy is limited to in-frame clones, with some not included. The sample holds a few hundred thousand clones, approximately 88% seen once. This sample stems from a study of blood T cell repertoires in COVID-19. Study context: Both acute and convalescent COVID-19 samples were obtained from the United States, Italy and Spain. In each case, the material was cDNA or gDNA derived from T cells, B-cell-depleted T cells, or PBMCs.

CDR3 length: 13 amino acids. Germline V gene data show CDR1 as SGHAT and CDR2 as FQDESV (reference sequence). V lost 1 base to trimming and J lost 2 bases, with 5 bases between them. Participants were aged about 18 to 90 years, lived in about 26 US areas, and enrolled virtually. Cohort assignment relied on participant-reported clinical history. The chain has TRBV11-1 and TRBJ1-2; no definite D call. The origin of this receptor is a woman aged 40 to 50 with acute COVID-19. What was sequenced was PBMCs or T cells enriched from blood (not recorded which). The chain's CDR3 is CASSLGLNYGYTF. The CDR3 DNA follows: TGTGCCAGCAGCTTAGGGCTGAACTATGGCTACACCTTC.